Presented here are 14 T cell receptor beta chains from one specimen sequenced in a study of CD8 T cells in Susac syndrome. The authors reverse transcribed roughly 0.5 to 1 ug RNA with random hexamers. TCRdb fed the immunoSEQ multiplex PCR reads into MiXCR, producing one record per CDR3 protein. This sample has approximately 140,000 distinct CDR3 sequences, with roughly 95% found just once. Sequencing used CD4+ T cells from PBMCs. Receptors originate from a human donor with multiple sclerosis.

This chain links TRBV6-6 with TRBJ2-7; the match to TRBD1 covers 7 bases. The CDR3 is made up of 12 amino acids. With V trimmed by 5 bases and J by 2 bases, 0 bases remained unmatched. Per the germline V gene, CDR1 is MNHNY and CDR2 is SVGAGI (reference sequence). DNA of the CDR3: TGTGCCAGCAGTACAGGGGCCTACGAGCAGTACTTC. As protein: CASSTGAYEQYF.

V and J are TRBV3-1 and TRBJ1-1; D gene ambiguous. The CDR3 length is 15 residues. Germline CDR1 is LGHDT and CDR2 is YNNKEL (reference sequence). V dropped 0 bases and J dropped 0 bases, with 8 bases sitting between them. CDR3: CASSQDSSLNTEAFF. In DNA form, the CDR3 reads TGTGCCAGCAGCCAAGATTCCTCTTTGAACACTGAAGCTTTCTTT.

The V gene is TRBV7-9, the J gene TRBJ2-1; D unresolved. V lost 1 base to trimming and J lost 3 bases, with 10 bases between them. Germline V lookup: CDR1 SEHNR, CDR2 FQNEAQ (reference sequence). The CDR3 has 15 amino acids. The CDR3 protein is CASSLGQAFYNEQFF. In nucleotides, the CDR3 is TGTGCCAGCAGCTTAGGTCAGGCTTTCTACAATGAGCAGTTCTTC.

This clonotype came up once. The chain uses TRBV20-1 and TRBJ2-3, with TRBD2 as a possible D gene (6 bases). Germline CDR1 and CDR2: DFQATT and SNEGSKA (reference sequence). The CDR3 is made up of 12 amino acids. Trimming removed 3 bases from V and 6 bases from J, with 10 bases in between. CDR3 nucleotides: TGCAGTGCTAGGTGGGAGGCCGATACGCAGTATTTT. This translates into CSARWEADTQYF.

The V gene is TRBV20-1, the J gene TRBJ2-5; 13 bases are a match to TRBD2. The CDR3 has 14 residues. Germline V CDR1 and CDR2: DFQATT, SNEGSKA (reference sequence). The trim removed 3 bases at V and 5 bases at J, leaving 3 bases unmatched. In nucleotides, the CDR3 is TGCAGTGCTAGTACTAGCGGGGGGGCGGAGACCCAGTACTTC. This gives the protein CSASTSGGAETQYF.

The chain uses TRBV3-1 and TRBJ2-1; TRBD1 agrees at 8 bases. With V trimmed by 1 base and J by 6 bases, 8 bases remained unmatched. The germline gives CDR1 LGHDT, CDR2 YNNKEL (reference sequence). The CDR3 has 16 residues. Here the CDR3 reads CASSQVGGQGPNEQFF. As DNA, the CDR3 is TGTGCCAGCAGCCAAGTCGGCGGACAGGGTCCCAATGAGCAGTTCTTC.

The chain combines TRBV27 with TRBJ1-6; TRBD1 is a possible D gene (6 bases). The CDR3 extends over 14 amino acids. The germline V gene has CDR1 MNHEY and CDR2 SMNVEV (reference sequence). V was clipped by 6 bases and J by 7 bases, with 13 bases between them. CDR3 nucleotide sequence: TGTGCCAGCAGACCTACAGGGACGAATTCACCCCTCCACTTT. Its protein is CASRPTGTNSPLHF.

The chain links TRBV9 to TRBJ1-5; 12 bases match TRBD1. The CDR3 runs 14 residues. Germline trimming cut 3 bases from V and 7 bases from J; bases unmatched to any gene: 2. The V gene's germline CDR1 is SGDLS and CDR2 YYNGEE. The CDR3 DNA is TGTGCCAGCAGCGGGGGGACAGGGGGCCAGCCCCAGCATTTT. This encodes CASSGGTGGQPQHF.

This chain joins TRBV12-3 or TRBV12-4 and TRBJ1-1; TRBD1 might be the D (5 bases). Deletions cut 6 bases from V and 6 bases from J, with 14 bases between. This CDR3 is 13 amino acids long. CDR3 residues: CASSTRGYAEAFF. DNA for the CDR3: TGTGCCAGCAGCACGAGGGGATACGCTGAAGCTTTCTTT.

This chain links TRBV14 with TRBJ2-1, with 14 bases identical to TRBD2. Germline V gene sequence: CDR1 SGHDN, CDR2 FVKESK. V shed 2 bases, J shed 6 bases, and the junction held 3 bases outside the gene matches. The CDR3 has 16 amino acids. The CDR3 region has the DNA TGTGCCAGCAGCCAACCGGGACTAGCGGGAGTCAATGAGCAGTTCTTC. It is translated as CASSQPGLAGVNEQFF.

CDR3 residues: CASSLTGTGPANVLTF. The DNA for the CDR3 is TGTGCCAGCAGCTTGACCGGGACAGGGCCGGCCAACGTCCTGACTTTC. The chain combines TRBV7-9 with TRBJ2-6; 9 nucleotides align to TRBD1. Trimming at V came to 3 bases and at J to 6 bases, leaving 6 bases not matched to a gene. CDR3 length equals 16 residues. The germline CDR1 and CDR2 sequences are SEHNR and FQNEAQ (reference sequence).

The rearrangement links TRBV12-3 or TRBV12-4 to TRBJ2-1; TRBD2 aligns across 7 bases. This CDR3 contains 13 residues. The V segment lost 2 bases and the J segment 10 bases; nucleotides outside the gene matches: 5. CDR3 sequence (DNA): TGTGCCAGCAGTTTAAGACTAGCACGGGAGCAGTTCTTC. Its translation is CASSLRLAREQFF.

The V call is TRBV29-1, the J call TRBJ1-2, with unresolved D. Per the germline V gene, CDR1 is SQVTM and CDR2 is ANQGSEA. V was pared by 6 bases and J by 4 bases, with 9 bases between. This CDR3 has 11 residues. This CDR3 is CSVGETYGYTF. CDR3 sequence (DNA): TGCAGCGTGGGTGAGACCTATGGCTACACCTTC. Based on the CDR3 plus reference TRBV29-1 and TRBJ1-2, the full variable domain is SAVISQKPSRDICQRGTSLTIQCQVDSQVTMMFWYRQQPGQSLTLIATANQGSEATYESGFVIDKFPISRPNLTFSTLTVSNMSPEDSSIYLCSVGETYGYTFGSGTRLTVV.

V and J are TRBV10-3 and TRBJ1-5; D call uncertain. Germline loops: CDR1 ENHRY, CDR2 SYGVKD. CDR3 length: 13 amino acids. V was trimmed by 5 bases and J by 1 base, leaving 6 bases between them. The CDR3 is CAISPNSNQPQHF. CDR3 in DNA: TGTGCCATCAGTCCGAACAGCAATCAGCCCCAGCATTTT.